These 14 T cell receptor beta chains were sequenced from one sample in a study of beta chain features in type 1 diabetes. Expressed TCRB transcripts were sequenced after all isolated RNA was converted to cDNA. Generated by immunoSEQ multiplex PCR, the TCRdb table keeps only in-frame clones and is missing some. The sample records hundreds of thousands of clones, roughly an eighth being singletons. What was sequenced was naive CD4+ T cells from blood. These receptors all stem from a young woman in good health.

The rearrangement joins TRBV6-4 to TRBJ2-3; D gene uncertain. From germline, CDR1 is MRHNA and CDR2 SNTAGT. Trimming took off 2 bases at V and 2 bases at J, with 14 bases between the two ends. This CDR3 spans 16 amino acids. DNA of the CDR3: TGTGCCAGCAGTGACGCCCCAGGCGTGTACACAGATACGCAGTATTTT. It encodes CASSDAPGVYTDTQYF.

The chain combines TRBV28 with TRBJ1-1, with D possibly being TRBD1 (5 bases). Trimming shortened V by 11 bases and J by 1 base, and 11 bases separated the two germline ends. Germline V gene lookup returns CDR1 MDHEN and CDR2 SYDVKM. The CDR3 is 12 amino acids. The CDR3 DNA sequence: TGTGCCGCCCTGAGGGGGAACACTGAAGCTTTCTTT. This codes for CAALRGNTEAFF.

This clone showed up just a few times. The chain couples TRBV7-2 to TRBJ2-5; D is unclear. Germline CDR1 is SGHTA and CDR2 is FQGNSA. The CDR3 runs 14 residues. V lost 3 bases, J lost 5 bases, and 13 bases lay in between. The CDR3: CASSFTGPRETQYF. Here the CDR3 DNA reads TGTGCCAGCAGCTTTACTGGGCCTAGGGAGACCCAGTACTTC.

The table lists this clone with a few counts. This sequence joins TRBV18 and TRBJ2-7, with TRBD1 matching over 9 bases. Per germline, CDR1 KGHSH and CDR2 LQKENI. The ends lost 5 bases at V and 3 bases at J; junction bases unmatched: 5. The CDR3 extends over 14 amino acids. DNA of the CDR3: TGTGCCAGCTCAACCGGGACAGGGCGCTACGAGCAGTACTTC. It specifies CASSTGTGRYEQYF.

V gene TRBV5-1 combines with J gene TRBJ1-1; the D is unclear. V was cut by 5 bases and J by 3 bases, with 8 bases left in between. From germline, CDR1 is SGHRS and CDR2 YFSETQ. This CDR3 is 12 amino acids long. The CDR3 loop reads CASRWGDTEAFF. The CDR3 nucleotides read TGCGCCAGCAGATGGGGAGACACTGAAGCTTTCTTT.

J is TRBJ1-4 and V is TRBV7-9; D remains ambiguous. The CDR3 covers 10 residues. CDR1 is SEHNR and CDR2 is FQNEAQ in the germline V gene (reference sequence). The CDR3 loop is CHSNLKKLFF. The CDR3 DNA reads as TGTCACAGCAACCTAAAAAAACTGTTTTTT.

This clone has more than one count but fewer than ten. In nucleotides, the CDR3 is TGTGCCAGCAGCCAAGGAAGGTGGGGCTTTGGGGCCAACGTCCTGACTTTC. Its translation is CASSQGRWGFGANVLTF. V usage is TRBV14 and J usage is TRBJ2-6; a possible D gene is TRBD1 (5 bases). The V and J ends lost 1 base and 3 bases respectively, with 13 bases between them. Germline CDR1 SGHDN, CDR2 FVKESK. The CDR3 is 17 amino acids.

There are a few counts of this clone. This chain links TRBV30 with TRBJ2-1; 12 bases align to TRBD2. CDR1 and CDR2 from the germline V gene are GTSNPN and SVGIG (reference sequence). The CDR3 covers 17 residues. The V segment lost 3 bases and the J segment 9 bases; nucleotides outside the gene matches: 15. DNA of the CDR3: TGTGCCTGGAGGGAATCTAGCGGGAGGGTATCCTGGGGTGAGCAGTTCTTC. This sequence encodes CAWRESSGRVSWGEQFF.

J is TRBJ2-6 and V is TRBV2; D is unclear. The CDR3 extends over 16 amino acids. V lost 7 bases, J lost 0 bases, and 13 bases lay in between. The germline V gene encodes CDR1 SNHLY and CDR2 FYNNEI. The CDR3 coding sequence is TGTGCCAGCATTGTGGGCCCTAGCTCTGGGGCCAACGTCCTGACTTTC. This encodes CASIVGPSSGANVLTF.

The chain is built from TRBV14 and TRBJ2-1, with D possibly being TRBD1 (6 bases). The length of the CDR3 is 13 residues. Trimming pared 2 bases from V and 8 bases from J, leaving 10 bases between. Germline lookup yields CDR1 SGHDN and CDR2 FVKESK. CDR3 bases: TGTGCCAGCAGCCAATTCCACAGGGATGAGCAGTTCTTC. Its translation: CASSQFHRDEQFF.

The gene calls are TRBV19 and TRBJ2-1; maybe TRBD2 (6 bases). The V end was cut by 6 bases, the J end by 1 base, with 13 bases between. CDR3 length: 15 amino acids. CDR1 is LNHDA, CDR2 SQIVND, per germline (reference sequence). The CDR3: CASSPRGISYNEQFF. CDR3 DNA: TGTGCCAGTAGCCCACGGGGGATATCCTACAATGAGCAGTTCTTC.

The chain carries TRBV25-1 and TRBJ2-3, with D possibly matching TRBD1 (5 bases). V shed 3 bases and J shed 2 bases, with 21 bases lying between them. The CDR3 spans 18 residues. In germline, CDR1 is MGHDK, CDR2 SYGVNS. The CDR3 is CASSEGNRRTGITDTQYF. DNA of the CDR3: TGTGCCAGCAGTGAGGGGAACAGAAGAACAGGTATCACAGATACGCAGTATTTT.

The chain uses TRBV15 and TRBJ2-4; 8 bases are shared with TRBD1. V lost 2 bases to trimming and J lost 5 bases; unmatched junction nucleotides: 8. Per germline, CDR1 LNHNV and CDR2 YYDKDF (reference sequence). The CDR3 is 16 amino acids. The CDR3 region has the DNA TGTGCCACCAGCAGAACCTGGAGGGACAGGCAAAACATTCAGTACTTC. It specifies CATSRTWRDRQNIQYF. Full variable domain (outside the CDR3, taken from reference TRBV15 and TRBJ2-4): DAMVIQNPRYQVTQFGKPVTLSCSQTLNHNVMYWYQQKSSQAPKLLFHYYDKDFNNEADTPDNFQSRRPNTSFCFLDIRSPGLGDTAMYLCATSRTWRDRQNIQYFGAGTRLSVL.

J is TRBJ1-1 and V is TRBV9; a weak D match, TRBD1 (6 bases). V lost 0 bases and J 3 bases, leaving 9 bases between the germline ends. The CDR3 has 14 residues. The germline V gene encodes CDR1 SGDLS and CDR2 YYNGEE. The CDR3 loop reads CASSVDGGHTEAFF. CDR3 bases: TGTGCCAGCAGCGTAGATGGGGGGCACACTGAAGCTTTCTTT.